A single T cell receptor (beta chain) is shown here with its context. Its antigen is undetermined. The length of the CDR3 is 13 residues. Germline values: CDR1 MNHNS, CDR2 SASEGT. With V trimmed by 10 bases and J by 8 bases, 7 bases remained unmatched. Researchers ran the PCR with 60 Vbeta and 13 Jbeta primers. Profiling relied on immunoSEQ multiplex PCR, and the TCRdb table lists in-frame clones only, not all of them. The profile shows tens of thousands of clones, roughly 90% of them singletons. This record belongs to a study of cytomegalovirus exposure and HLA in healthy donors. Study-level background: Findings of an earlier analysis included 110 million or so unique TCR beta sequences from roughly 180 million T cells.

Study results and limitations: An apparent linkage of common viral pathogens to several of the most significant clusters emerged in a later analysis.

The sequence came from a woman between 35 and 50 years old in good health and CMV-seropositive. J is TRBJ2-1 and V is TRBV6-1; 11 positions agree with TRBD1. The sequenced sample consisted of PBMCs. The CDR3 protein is CAIPGQGVHEQFF. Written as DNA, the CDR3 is TGTGCCATACCGGGACAGGGGGTGCATGAGCAGTTCTTC.